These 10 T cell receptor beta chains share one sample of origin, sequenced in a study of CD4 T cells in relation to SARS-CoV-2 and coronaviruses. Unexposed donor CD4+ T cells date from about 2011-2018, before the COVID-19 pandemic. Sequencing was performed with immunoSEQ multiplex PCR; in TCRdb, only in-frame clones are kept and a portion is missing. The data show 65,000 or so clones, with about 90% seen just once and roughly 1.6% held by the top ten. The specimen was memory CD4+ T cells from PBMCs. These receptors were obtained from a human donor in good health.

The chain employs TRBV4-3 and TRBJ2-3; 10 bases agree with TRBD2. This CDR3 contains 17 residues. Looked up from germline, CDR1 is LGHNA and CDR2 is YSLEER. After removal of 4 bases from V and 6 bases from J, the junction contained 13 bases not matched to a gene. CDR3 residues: CASSPRAAGGPGDTQYF. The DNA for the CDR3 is TGCGCCAGCAGCCCCCGGGCAGCGGGGGGGCCGGGGGATACGCAGTATTTT.

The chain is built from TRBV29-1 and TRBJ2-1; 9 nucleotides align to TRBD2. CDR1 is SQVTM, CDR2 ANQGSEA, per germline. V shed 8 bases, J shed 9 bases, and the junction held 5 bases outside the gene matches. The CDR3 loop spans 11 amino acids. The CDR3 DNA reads TGCAGCTCAAGACTAGCGGCTGAGCAGTTCTTC. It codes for CSSRLAAEQFF.

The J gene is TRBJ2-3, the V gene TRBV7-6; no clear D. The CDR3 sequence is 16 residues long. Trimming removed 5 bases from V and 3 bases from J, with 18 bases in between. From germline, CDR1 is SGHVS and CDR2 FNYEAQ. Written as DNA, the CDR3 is TGTGCCAGCAGCCGAGGAGCGATGAGAATAACAGATACGCAGTATTTT. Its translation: CASSRGAMRITDTQYF.

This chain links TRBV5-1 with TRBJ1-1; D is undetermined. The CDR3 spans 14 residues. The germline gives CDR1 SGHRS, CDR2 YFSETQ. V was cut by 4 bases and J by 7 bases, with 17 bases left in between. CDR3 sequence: CASSPLVGTGEAFF. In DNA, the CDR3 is TGCGCCAGCAGCCCTCTAGTCGGAACGGGTGAAGCTTTCTTT.

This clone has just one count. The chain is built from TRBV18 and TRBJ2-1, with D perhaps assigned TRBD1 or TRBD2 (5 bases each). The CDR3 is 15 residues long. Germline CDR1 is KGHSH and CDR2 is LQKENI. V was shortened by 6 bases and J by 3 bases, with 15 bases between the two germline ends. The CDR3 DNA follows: TGTGCCAGCTCCCCAACGGGACCGATCTACAATGAGCAGTTCTTC. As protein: CASSPTGPIYNEQFF.

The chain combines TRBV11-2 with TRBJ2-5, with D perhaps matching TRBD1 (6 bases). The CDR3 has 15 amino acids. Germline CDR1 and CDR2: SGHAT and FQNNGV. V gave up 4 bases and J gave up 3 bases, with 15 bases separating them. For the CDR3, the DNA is TGTGCCAGCAGCTACTCCGGGACAACCGAAGAGACCCAGTACTTC. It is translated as CASSYSGTTEETQYF.

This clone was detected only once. CDR3 region: CASSQGYYGQAVTQYF. The CDR3 bases are TGCGCCAGCAGCCAGGGTTATTATGGACAGGCGGTGACCCAGTACTTC. The rearrangement links TRBV4-3 to TRBJ2-5, with 7 nucleotides matching TRBD1. Germline CDR1 and CDR2: LGHNA and YSLEER. J lost 7 bases, V lost 3 bases, and 14 bases had no gene match. The CDR3 is made up of 16 amino acids.

CDR3 amino acids: CAWSHRGANSPLHF. The CDR3 DNA is TGTGCCTGGAGCCACAGGGGCGCTAATTCACCCCTCCACTTT. The J gene is TRBJ1-6, the V gene TRBV30; TRBD1 agrees at 7 bases. The CDR3 is made up of 14 amino acids. The V gene end was trimmed by 3 bases and the J gene end by 6 bases; junction bases not matched to a gene: 5. Germline CDR1 is GTSNPN and CDR2 is SVGIG (reference sequence).

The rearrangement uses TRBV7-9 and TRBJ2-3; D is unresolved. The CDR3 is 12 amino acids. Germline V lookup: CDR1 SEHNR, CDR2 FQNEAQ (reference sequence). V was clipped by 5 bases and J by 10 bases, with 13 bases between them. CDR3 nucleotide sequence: TGTGCCAGCAGCCTCTCTGCCGCGGCGCAGTATTTT. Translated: CASSLSAAAQYF.

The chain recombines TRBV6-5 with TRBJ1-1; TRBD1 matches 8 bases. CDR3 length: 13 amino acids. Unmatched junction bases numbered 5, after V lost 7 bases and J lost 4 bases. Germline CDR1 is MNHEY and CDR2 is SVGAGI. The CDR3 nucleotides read TGTGCCAGCACCCAAACAGGGGGCACTGAAGCTTTCTTT. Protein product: CASTQTGGTEAFF.